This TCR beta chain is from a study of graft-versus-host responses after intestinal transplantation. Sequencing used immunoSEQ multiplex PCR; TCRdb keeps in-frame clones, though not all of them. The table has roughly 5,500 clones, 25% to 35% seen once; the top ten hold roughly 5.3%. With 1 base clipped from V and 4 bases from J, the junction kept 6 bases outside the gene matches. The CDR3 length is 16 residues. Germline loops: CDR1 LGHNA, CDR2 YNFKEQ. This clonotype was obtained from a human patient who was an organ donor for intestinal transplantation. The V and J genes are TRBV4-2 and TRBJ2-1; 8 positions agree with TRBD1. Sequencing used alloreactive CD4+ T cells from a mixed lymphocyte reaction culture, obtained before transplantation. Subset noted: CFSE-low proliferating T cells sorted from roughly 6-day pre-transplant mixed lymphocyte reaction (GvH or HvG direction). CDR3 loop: CASSQGTGTTYNEQFF. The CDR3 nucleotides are TGTGCCAGCAGCCAAGGGACAGGGACAACTTACAATGAGCAGTTCTTC.